Below, 19 T cell receptor beta chains from the same sample are listed, as sequenced in a study of identical twins. From the 5' RACE reads, TCRdb called clonotypes with MiXCR, one entry per CDR3 protein. In the table there are hundreds of thousands of distinct CDR3 sequences, roughly 9.7% of which are singletons. These same data were also listed under a study on yellow fever vaccine responses in identical twins.

The sequenced material came from CD8+ T cells sorted from blood. The receptors come from a woman aged 18-29 years in good health.

This clonotype occurred many times. The chain combines TRBV5-6 with TRBJ2-2; D gene uncertain. V shed 2 bases and J shed 10 bases, with 12 bases lying between them. The germline gives CDR1 SGHDT, CDR2 YYEEEE. The CDR3 extends over 13 amino acids. This CDR3 reads CASSFRPTLELFF. The DNA for the CDR3 is TGTGCCAGCAGCTTTCGGCCGACCCTGGAGCTGTTTTTT. The variable domain in full, completed from reference TRBV5-6 and TRBJ2-2, reads DAGVTQSPTHLIKTRGQQVTLRCSPKSGHDTVSWYQQALGQGPQFIFQYYEEEERQRGNFPDRFSGHQFPNYSSELNVNALLLGDSALYLCASSFRPTLELFFGEGSRLTVL.

This chain connects TRBV27 to TRBJ2-7; 10 bases are a match to TRBD2. This CDR3 comprises 13 residues. Trimming cost V 4 bases and J 6 bases; bases outside gene matches: 3. CDR1 is MNHEY, CDR2 SMNVEV, per germline (reference sequence). The CDR3 loop is CASSWGLAFEQYF. Here the CDR3 DNA reads TGTGCCAGCAGTTGGGGACTAGCGTTCGAGCAGTACTTC.

This clonotype was counted only a few times. The chain couples TRBV6-1 to TRBJ2-1; 9 nucleotides agree with TRBD2. The trim removed 7 bases at V and 9 bases at J, leaving 16 bases unmatched. CDR1 is MNHNS and CDR2 is SASEGT in the germline V gene. CDR3 length equals 16 residues. The chain's CDR3 is CASTQAASGAAGEQFF. The CDR3 nucleotides are TGTGCCAGCACCCAAGCGGCTAGCGGGGCCGCTGGTGAGCAGTTCTTC.

The J gene is TRBJ2-7, the V gene TRBV12-3 or TRBV12-4; 10 positions match TRBD1. This CDR3 contains 15 residues. The ends lost 5 bases at V and 6 bases at J; junction bases unmatched: 10. The CDR3 loop reads CASSRNRDRGGEQYF. The CDR3 coding sequence is TGTGCCAGCAGTCGGAACCGGGACAGGGGAGGCGAGCAGTACTTC.

The V call is TRBV5-6, the J call TRBJ2-1, with D unclear. CDR1 and CDR2 (germline): SGHDT, YYEEEE. The germline V and J ends were trimmed by 6 bases and 4 bases, with 14 bases remaining between them. This CDR3 spans 14 amino acids. CDR3 amino acids: CASTQVARYNEQFF. In DNA form, the CDR3 reads TGTGCCAGCACCCAGGTGGCAAGGTACAATGAGCAGTTCTTC.

This clonotype has just a few counts. The V gene is TRBV20-1, the J gene TRBJ2-1; 8 nucleotides agree with TRBD2. With V trimmed by 5 bases and J by 4 bases, 10 bases remained unmatched. CDR1 and CDR2 (germline): DFQATT, SNEGSKA (reference sequence). This CDR3 contains 15 residues. This CDR3 is CSASERETVYNEQFF. The CDR3 DNA follows: TGCAGTGCTTCAGAGCGGGAGACGGTATACAATGAGCAGTTCTTC.

This clonotype was picked up a small number of times. The chain recombines TRBV19 with TRBJ1-4; D is unresolved. The V end was cut by 3 bases, the J end by 8 bases, with 10 bases between. The CDR3 length is 13 residues. The germline gives CDR1 LNHDA, CDR2 SQIVND (reference sequence). CDR3 nucleotide sequence: TGTGCCAGTAGTATGTGGGAGGACGAAAAACTGTTTTTT. Its translation: CASSMWEDEKLFF.

This clonotype was recorded at least ten times. The chain employs TRBV7-3 and TRBJ2-7; D is perhaps TRBD1 or TRBD2 (5 bases each). The V gene's germline CDR1 is SGHTA and CDR2 FQGTGA. V lost 6 bases and J 5 bases, leaving 14 bases between the germline ends. This CDR3 is 13 amino acids long. The CDR3 region has the DNA TGTGCCAGCAGGTACCCGGGACGGGACGAGCAGTACTTC. Its translation is CASRYPGRDEQYF.

This clonotype was found many times. This chain joins TRBV12-3 or TRBV12-4 and TRBJ2-3; D is undetermined. The CDR3 length is 13 residues. Trimming cost V 0 bases and J 2 bases, with 3 bases left between them. CDR3 in DNA: TGTGCCAGCAGTTTAGCTCTCACAGATACGCAGTATTTT. It is translated as CASSLALTDTQYF.

The CDR3 DNA sequence: TGTGCCAGCAGTTTCGGGCAACTAGCGCTGGGCACAGATACGCAGTATTTT. Residues: CASSFGQLALGTDTQYF. The chain links TRBV28 to TRBJ2-3; 7 bases are shared with TRBD2. This CDR3 is 17 amino acids long. V lost 3 bases, J lost 1 base, and 10 bases stayed unmatched. CDR1 and CDR2 from the germline V gene are MDHEN and SYDVKM.

This clonotype has at least ten counts. The chain is built from TRBV27 and TRBJ2-3; D is unclear. CDR3 length: 14 residues. Trimming stripped 3 bases from V and 1 base from J, with 8 bases between. The germline V gene has CDR1 MNHEY and CDR2 SMNVEV (reference sequence). DNA for the CDR3: TGTGCCAGCAGTTTGCAATTACGCACAGATACGCAGTATTTT. Encoded protein: CASSLQLRTDTQYF.

This clonotype occurred many times. The CDR3 sequence: CASSFMRSSYEQYF. In DNA, the CDR3 is TGCGCCAGCAGCTTTATGCGATCCTCCTACGAGCAGTACTTC. The chain links TRBV5-1 to TRBJ2-7; the D is unclear. The CDR3 runs 14 residues. Germline CDR1 and CDR2: SGHRS and YFSETQ. With 2 bases removed from V and 0 bases from J, the gap between germline ends came to 9 bases.

The chain recombines TRBV7-6 with TRBJ2-7; TRBD1 is a possible D gene (5 bases). Deletions cut 1 base from V and 1 base from J, with 17 bases between. CDR1 SGHVS and CDR2 FNYEAQ come from the germline V gene. The CDR3 is 17 residues long. The CDR3 DNA follows: TGTGCCAGCAGCTTAGGTCAGGTCAGGCCAGGGTCCTACGAGCAGTACTTC. This encodes CASSLGQVRPGSYEQYF. Filled out from reference TRBV7-6 and TRBJ2-7, the complete variable domain reads GAGVSQSPRYKVTKRGQDVALRCDPISGHVSLYWYRQALGQGPEFLTYFNYEAQQDKSGLPNDRFSAERPEGSISTLTIQRTEQRDSAMYRCASSLGQVRPGSYEQYFGPGTRLTVT.

This clonotype was detected ten times or more. V usage is TRBV4-3 and J usage is TRBJ2-2; 9 bases fit TRBD2. This CDR3 spans 16 amino acids. After removal of 1 base from V and 7 bases from J, the junction contained 7 bases not matched to a gene. Germline V lookup: CDR1 LGHNA, CDR2 YSLEER. CDR3 loop: CASSQVASGEGGELFF. DNA for the CDR3: TGCGCCAGCAGCCAAGTAGCTAGCGGGGAAGGCGGGGAGCTGTTTTTT.

In its sample, this clonotype was seen many times. The CDR3 coding sequence is TGTGCCAGCAGTTTGAGGGAACCGGGACAGGTATACGAGCAGTACTTC. Its protein is CASSLREPGQVYEQYF. The genes are TRBV12-3 or TRBV12-4 and TRBJ2-7; the match to TRBD1 covers 8 bases. J was trimmed by 4 bases and V by 3 bases; bases with no gene match: 11. The CDR3 covers 16 residues.

This clonotype came up a few times. V gene TRBV12-3 or TRBV12-4 combines with J gene TRBJ2-5; a weak D match, TRBD1 (5 bases). This CDR3 spans 12 amino acids. Deletions cut 6 bases from V and 5 bases from J, with 10 bases between. CDR3 protein: CASSRRVETQYF. The DNA for the CDR3 is TGTGCCAGCAGCCGCAGGGTTGAGACCCAGTACTTC.

This clonotype was detected only a few times. The chain carries TRBV24-1 and TRBJ2-7; tentative D call: TRBD2 (6 bases). Germline loops: CDR1 KGHDR, CDR2 SFDVKD. The CDR3 length is 14 residues. Trimming cost V 5 bases and J 5 bases, with 15 bases left between them. As DNA, the CDR3 is TGTGCCACCAGTGTCGGAGGGGTCTTACACGAGCAGTACTTC. Translation gives CATSVGGVLHEQYF.

This clonotype was detected many times. The chain links TRBV20-1 to TRBJ2-7, with 7 bases matching TRBD1. The CDR3 has 13 amino acids. V shed 3 bases, J shed 4 bases, and the junction held 6 bases outside the gene matches. The V gene's germline CDR1 is DFQATT and CDR2 SNEGSKA (reference sequence). This CDR3 is CSASGQERYEQYF. CDR3 nucleotide sequence: TGCAGTGCTAGTGGACAGGAGCGGTACGAGCAGTACTTC.

This clonotype showed up just a few times. The V and J genes are TRBV5-1 and TRBJ2-5; tentative D call: TRBD1 (5 bases). Per the germline V gene, CDR1 is SGHRS and CDR2 is YFSETQ. Trimming took off 4 bases at V and 2 bases at J, with 9 bases between the two ends. There are 13 residues in the CDR3. DNA of the CDR3: TGCGCCAGCAGCCTGGACATTCAAGAGACCCAGTACTTC. Its translation: CASSLDIQETQYF. The full variable domain, rest sourced from reference TRBV5-1 and TRBJ2-5, is KAGVTQTPRYLIKTRGQQVTLSCSPISGHRSVSWYQQTPGQGLQFLFEYFSETQRNKGNFPGRFSGRQFSNSRSEMNVSTLELGDSALYLCASSLDIQETQYFGPGTRLLVL.